This TCR beta chain derives from a study of vaccination and CD4 T cells after COVID-19. As for the study in general: Every culture used as a control got a CEFX pool, an HIV-1 Nef pool, or no peptide.

CD4+ T cells that had been cultured provided DNA sequenced with the Oncomine TCR Beta short-read assay. Via MiXCR, TCRdb re-called the PCR reads, giving one row per CDR3 protein. Altogether about 21,000 distinct CDR3 sequences are present, 35% to 40% being singletons, with the ten largest covering about 5%. Comments on this clonotype: Its antigen is not known.

The germline V gene has CDR1 SNHLY and CDR2 FYNNEI. Trimming shortened V by 8 bases and J by 2 bases, and 9 bases separated the two germline ends. CDR3 length equals 12 residues. Treatment of the sample: approximately 10-day PBMC culture with coronavirus spike peptide pools or control peptides (ViraFEST assay). The origin of this receptor is a human donor who had recovered from COVID-19. This rearrangement joins TRBV2 to TRBJ1-2; a weak D match, TRBD1 (6 bases). The starting material was CD4+ T cells from blood, cultured in vitro, obtained before SARS-CoV-2 vaccination. CDR3 DNA: TGTGCCAGCGGACAGTCCAACTATGGCTACACCTTC. This encodes CASGQSNYGYTF.